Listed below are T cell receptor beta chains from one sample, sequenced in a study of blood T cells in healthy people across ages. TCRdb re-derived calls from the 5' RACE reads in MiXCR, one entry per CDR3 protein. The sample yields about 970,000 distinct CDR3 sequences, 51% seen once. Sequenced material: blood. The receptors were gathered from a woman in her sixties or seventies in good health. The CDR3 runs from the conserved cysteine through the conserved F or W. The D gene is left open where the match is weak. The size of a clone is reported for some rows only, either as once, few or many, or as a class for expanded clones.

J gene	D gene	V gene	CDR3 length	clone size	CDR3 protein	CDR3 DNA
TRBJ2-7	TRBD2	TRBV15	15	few	CATSKVAGALDEQYF	TGTGCCACCAGCAAGGTAGCGGGGGCTCTCGACGAGCAGTACTTC
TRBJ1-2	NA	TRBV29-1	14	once	CSVRVAANPYGYTF	TGCAGCGTTCGGGTGGCAGCCAACCCCTATGGCTACACCTTC
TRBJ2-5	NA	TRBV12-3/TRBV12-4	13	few	CASSVDRGETQYF	TGTGCCAGCAGTGTAGACCGGGGGGAGACCCAGTACTTC
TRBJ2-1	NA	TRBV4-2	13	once	CASSRGQASEQFF	TGTGCCAGCAGCCGGGGGCAGGCGAGTGAGCAGTTCTTC
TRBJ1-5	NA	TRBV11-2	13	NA	CASSLEPVKPQHF	TGTGCCAGCAGCTTAGAGCCGGTAAAGCCCCAGCATTTT
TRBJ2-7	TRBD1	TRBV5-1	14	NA	CASRPQGSTYEQYF	TGCGCCAGCAGGCCACAGGGGTCAACCTACGAGCAGTACTTC
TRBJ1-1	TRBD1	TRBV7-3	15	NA	CASSSPNRGGTEAFF	TGTGCCAGCAGCTCCCCCAACAGGGGGGGCACTGAAGCTTTCTTT
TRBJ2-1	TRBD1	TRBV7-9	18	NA	CASSLSHARDRVSHEQLF	TGTGCCAGCAGCTTATCCCACGCCCGGGACAGGGTATCCCATGAGCAGTTATTC
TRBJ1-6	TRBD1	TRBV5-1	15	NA	CASSFEDRVNSPLHF	TGCGCCAGCAGCTTTGAAGACAGGGTTAATTCACCCCTCCACTTT
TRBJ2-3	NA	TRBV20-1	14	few	CSASRDRTTDTQYF	TGCAGTGCTAGCCGAGACAGAACCACAGATACGCAGTATTTT
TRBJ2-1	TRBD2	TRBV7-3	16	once	CASSPPAGGFFGEQFF	TGTGCCAGCAGCCCGCCAGCGGGAGGTTTTTTCGGTGAGCAGTTCTTC
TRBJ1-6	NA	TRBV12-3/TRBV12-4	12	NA	CASTLGGSPLHF	TGTGCCAGCACTCTGGGGGGGTCACCCCTCCACTTT
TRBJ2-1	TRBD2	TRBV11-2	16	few	CASSYRGTSAYNEQFF	TGTGCCAGCAGCTACCGCGGGACTAGCGCCTACAATGAGCAGTTCTTC
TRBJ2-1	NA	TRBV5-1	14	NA	CASSRGSTDNEQFF	TGCGCCAGCAGCAGGGGTTCGACCGACAATGAGCAGTTCTTC
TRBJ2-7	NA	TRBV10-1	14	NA	CASSPSPHSYEQYF	TGCGCCAGCAGCCCTTCGCCCCATTCATACGAGCAGTACTTC
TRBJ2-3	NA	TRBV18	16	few	CASSPTSIPATDTQYF	TGTGCCAGCTCACCCACCTCCATCCCCGCGACAGATACGCAGTATTTT
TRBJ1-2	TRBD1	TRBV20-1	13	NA	CSAPDREDYGYTF	TGCAGTGCTCCGGACAGGGAAGACTATGGCTACACCTTC
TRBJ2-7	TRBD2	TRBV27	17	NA	CASSRLAGGESSYEQYF	TGTGCCAGCAGTCGACTAGCGGGAGGCGAGAGCTCCTACGAGCAGTACTTC
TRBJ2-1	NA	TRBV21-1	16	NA	CASSVTPGTGLREQFF	TGCGCCAGCAGCGTGACTCCCGGGACAGGGCTCCGTGAGCAGTTCTTC
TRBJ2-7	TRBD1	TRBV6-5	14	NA	CASSSPTGGNEQYF	TGTGCCAGCAGTTCGCCGACAGGGGGCAACGAGCAGTACTTC
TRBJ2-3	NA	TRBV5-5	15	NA	CASSFEGATTNTQYF	TGTGCCAGCAGTTTCGAGGGAGCGACGACGAATACGCAGTATTTT
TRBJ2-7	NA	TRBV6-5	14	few	CASSSPGRLGEQYF	TGTGCCAGCAGTTCCCCAGGGAGGCTCGGAGAGCAGTACTTC
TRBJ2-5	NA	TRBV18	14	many	CASSPQGLQETQYF	TGTGCCAGCTCACCACAAGGGCTGCAAGAGACCCAGTACTTC
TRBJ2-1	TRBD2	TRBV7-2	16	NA	CASSLLGAGVYNEQFF	TGTGCCAGCAGCTTACTTGGCGCGGGAGTTTACAATGAGCAGTTCTTC
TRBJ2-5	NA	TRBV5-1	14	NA	CASSNQGNQETQYF	TGCGCCAGCAGTAACCAGGGGAACCAAGAGACCCAGTACTTC
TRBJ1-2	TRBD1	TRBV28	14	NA	CASQSGTGVYGYTF	TGTGCCAGCCAATCCGGGACAGGGGTCTATGGCTACACCTTC
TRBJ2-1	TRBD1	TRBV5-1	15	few	CASSWGTDTYNEQFF	TGCGCCAGCAGCTGGGGGACAGACACCTACAATGAGCAGTTCTTC
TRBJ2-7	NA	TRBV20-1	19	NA	CSASNLWRDKALSSYEQYF	TGCAGTGCTAGTAATTTATGGCGGGATAAGGCCTTAAGCTCCTACGAGCAGTACTTC
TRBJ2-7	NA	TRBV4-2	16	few	CASSQDVRRTIGEQYF	TGTGCCAGCAGCCAAGATGTGCGTAGAACGATTGGCGAGCAGTACTTC
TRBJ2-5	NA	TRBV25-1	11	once	CASSDWNGQYF	TGTGCCAGCAGTGACTGGAATGGGCAGTACTTC
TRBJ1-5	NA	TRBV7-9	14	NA	CASSFGGRDQPQHF	TGTGCCAGCAGCTTCGGGGGGCGCGATCAGCCCCAGCATTTT
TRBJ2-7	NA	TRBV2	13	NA	CASTLADRYEQYF	TGTGCCAGCACCTTGGCAGATCGCTACGAGCAGTACTTC
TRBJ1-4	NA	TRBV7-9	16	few	CASSSGQTPTNEKLFF	TGTGCCAGCAGCTCAGGACAGACGCCAACTAATGAAAAACTGTTTTTT
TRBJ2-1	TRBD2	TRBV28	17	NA	CAHGRRLAGNRYNEQFF	TGTGCCCACGGCCGGAGGCTAGCGGGGAACCGATACAATGAGCAGTTCTTC
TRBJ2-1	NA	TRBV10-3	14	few	CASMGGSSYNEQFF	TGTGCCTCAATGGGGGGCAGCTCCTACAATGAGCAGTTCTTC
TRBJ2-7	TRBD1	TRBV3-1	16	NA	CASSRNPGTGTYEQYF	TGTGCCAGCAGCCGGAATCCCGGGACAGGGACCTACGAGCAGTACTTC